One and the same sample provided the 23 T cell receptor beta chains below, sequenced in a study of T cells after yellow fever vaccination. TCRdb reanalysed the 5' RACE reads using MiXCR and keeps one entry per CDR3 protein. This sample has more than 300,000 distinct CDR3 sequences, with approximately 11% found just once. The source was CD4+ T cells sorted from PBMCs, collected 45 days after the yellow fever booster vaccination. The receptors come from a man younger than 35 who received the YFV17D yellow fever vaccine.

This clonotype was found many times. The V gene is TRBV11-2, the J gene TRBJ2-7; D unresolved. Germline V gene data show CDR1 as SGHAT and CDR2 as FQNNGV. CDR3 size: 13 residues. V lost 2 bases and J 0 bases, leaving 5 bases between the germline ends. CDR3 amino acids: CASSLSASYEQYV. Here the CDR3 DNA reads TGTGCCAGCAGCTTATCGGCCTCCTACGAGCAGTACGTC.

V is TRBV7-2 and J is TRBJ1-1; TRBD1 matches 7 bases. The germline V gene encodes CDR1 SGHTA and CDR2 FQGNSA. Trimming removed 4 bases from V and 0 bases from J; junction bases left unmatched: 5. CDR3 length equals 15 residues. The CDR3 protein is CASSSQGQMNTEAFF. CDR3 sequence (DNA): TGTGCCAGCAGCTCCCAGGGACAGATGAACACTGAAGCTTTCTTT.

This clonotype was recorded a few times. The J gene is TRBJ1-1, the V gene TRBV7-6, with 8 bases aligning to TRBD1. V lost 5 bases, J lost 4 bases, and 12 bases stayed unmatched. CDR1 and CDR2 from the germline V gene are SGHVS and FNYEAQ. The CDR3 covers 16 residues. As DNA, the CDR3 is TGTGCCAGCAGCCCAAGGACAGGGTCCCTGGGCACTGAAGCTTTCTTT. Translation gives CASSPRTGSLGTEAFF.

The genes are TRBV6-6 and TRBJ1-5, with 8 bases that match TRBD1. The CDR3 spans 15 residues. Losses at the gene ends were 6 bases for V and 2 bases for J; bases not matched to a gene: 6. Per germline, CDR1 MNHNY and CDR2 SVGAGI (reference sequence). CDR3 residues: CASRRTGTGNQPQHF. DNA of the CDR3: TGTGCCAGCAGGAGGACAGGGACCGGCAATCAGCCCCAGCATTTT.

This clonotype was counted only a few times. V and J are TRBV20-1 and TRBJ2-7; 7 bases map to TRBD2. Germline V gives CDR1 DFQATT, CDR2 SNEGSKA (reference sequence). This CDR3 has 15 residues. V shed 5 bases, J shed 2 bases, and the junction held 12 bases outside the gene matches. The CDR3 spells CSAAGDFPSPYEQYV. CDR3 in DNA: TGCAGTGCTGCGGGGGACTTTCCCTCACCCTACGAGCAGTACGTC.

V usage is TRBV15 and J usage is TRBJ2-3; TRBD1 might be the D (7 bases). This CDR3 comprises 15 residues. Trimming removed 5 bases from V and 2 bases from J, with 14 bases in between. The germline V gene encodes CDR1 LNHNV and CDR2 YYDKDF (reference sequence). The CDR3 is CATSPRGATTDTQYF. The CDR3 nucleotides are TGTGCCACCAGCCCCAGGGGGGCAACCACAGATACGCAGTATTTT.

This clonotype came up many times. CDR3 bases: TGTGCCAGCTCCCCTAAGGAGGGGGCTTGGAACTATGGCTACACCTTC. This translates into CASSPKEGAWNYGYTF. This sequence joins TRBV12-3 or TRBV12-4 and TRBJ1-2; 7 positions agree with TRBD1. The V segment lost 8 bases and the J segment 2 bases; nucleotides outside the gene matches: 14. This CDR3 comprises 16 residues.

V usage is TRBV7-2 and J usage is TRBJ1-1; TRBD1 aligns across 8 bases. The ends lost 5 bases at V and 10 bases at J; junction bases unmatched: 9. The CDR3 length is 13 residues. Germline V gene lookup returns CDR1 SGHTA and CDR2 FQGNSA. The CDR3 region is CASSAGEDRAAFF. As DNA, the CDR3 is TGTGCCAGCAGCGCAGGAGAGGACAGGGCAGCTTTCTTT.

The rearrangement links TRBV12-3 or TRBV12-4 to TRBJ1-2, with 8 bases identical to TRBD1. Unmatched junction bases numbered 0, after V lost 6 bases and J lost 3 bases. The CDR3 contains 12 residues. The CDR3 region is CASRDRDYGYTF. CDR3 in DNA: TGTGCCAGCAGGGACAGGGACTATGGCTACACCTTC.

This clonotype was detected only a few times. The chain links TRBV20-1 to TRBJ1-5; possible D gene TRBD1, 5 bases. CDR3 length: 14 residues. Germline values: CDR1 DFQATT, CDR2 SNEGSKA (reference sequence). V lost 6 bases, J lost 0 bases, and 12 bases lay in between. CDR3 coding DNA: TGCAGTGCAGACGGACAAGTTAGCAATCAGCCCCAGCATTTT. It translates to CSADGQVSNQPQHF.

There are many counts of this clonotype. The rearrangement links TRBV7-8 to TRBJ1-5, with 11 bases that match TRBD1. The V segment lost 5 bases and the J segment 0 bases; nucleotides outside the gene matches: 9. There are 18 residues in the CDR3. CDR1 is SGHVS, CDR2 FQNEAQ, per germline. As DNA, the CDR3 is TGTGCCAGCAGCCGCCGGGACAGGGGGATTGGTAGCAATCAGCCCCAGCATTTT. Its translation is CASSRRDRGIGSNQPQHF.

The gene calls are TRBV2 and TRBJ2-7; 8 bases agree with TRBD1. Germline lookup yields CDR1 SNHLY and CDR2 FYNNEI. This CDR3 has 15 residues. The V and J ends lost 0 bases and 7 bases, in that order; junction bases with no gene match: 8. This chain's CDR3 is CASSEARPGTGEQYF. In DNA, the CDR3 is TGTGCCAGCAGTGAAGCGCGGCCAGGGACAGGAGAGCAGTACTTC.

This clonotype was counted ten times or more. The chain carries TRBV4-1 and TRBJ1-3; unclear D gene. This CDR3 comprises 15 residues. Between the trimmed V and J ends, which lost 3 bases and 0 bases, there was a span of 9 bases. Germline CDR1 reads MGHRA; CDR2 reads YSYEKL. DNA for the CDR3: TGCGCCAGCAGCCACGGCCATACCTCTGGAAACACCATATATTTT. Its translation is CASSHGHTSGNTIYF.

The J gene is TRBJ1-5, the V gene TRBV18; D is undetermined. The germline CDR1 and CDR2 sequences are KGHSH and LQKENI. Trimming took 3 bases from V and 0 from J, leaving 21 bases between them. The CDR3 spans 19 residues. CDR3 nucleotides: TGTGCCAGCTCACCGCCCGACAAGGACCATTTTTTTAGCAATCAGCCCCAGCATTTT. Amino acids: CASSPPDKDHFFSNQPQHF.

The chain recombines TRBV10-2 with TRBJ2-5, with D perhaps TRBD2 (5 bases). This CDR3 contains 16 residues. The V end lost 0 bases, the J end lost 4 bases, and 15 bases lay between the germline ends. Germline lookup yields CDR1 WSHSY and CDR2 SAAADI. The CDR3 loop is CASSESWSSLSETQYF. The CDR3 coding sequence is TGCGCCAGCAGTGAGTCATGGTCTAGCCTTTCAGAGACCCAGTACTTC.

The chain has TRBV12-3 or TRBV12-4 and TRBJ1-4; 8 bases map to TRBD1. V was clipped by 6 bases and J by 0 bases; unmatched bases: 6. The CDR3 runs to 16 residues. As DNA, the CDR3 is TGTGCCAGCAGCAGGGACAGGCGTGCAACTAATGAAAAACTGTTTTTT. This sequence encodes CASSRDRRATNEKLFF.

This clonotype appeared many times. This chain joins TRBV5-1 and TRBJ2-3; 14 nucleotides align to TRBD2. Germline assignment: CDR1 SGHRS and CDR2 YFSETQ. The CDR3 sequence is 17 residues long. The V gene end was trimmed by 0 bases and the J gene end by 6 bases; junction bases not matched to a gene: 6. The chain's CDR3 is CASSLGLAGGPADTQYF. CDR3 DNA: TGCGCCAGCAGCTTGGGACTAGCGGGGGGGCCAGCGGATACGCAGTATTTT.

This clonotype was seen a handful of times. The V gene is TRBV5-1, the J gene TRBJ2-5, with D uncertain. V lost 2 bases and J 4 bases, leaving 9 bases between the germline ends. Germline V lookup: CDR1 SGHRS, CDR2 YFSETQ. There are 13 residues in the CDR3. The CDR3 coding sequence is TGCGCCAGCAGCTTTTTTTGGGGAGAGACCCAGTACTTC. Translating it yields CASSFFWGETQYF.

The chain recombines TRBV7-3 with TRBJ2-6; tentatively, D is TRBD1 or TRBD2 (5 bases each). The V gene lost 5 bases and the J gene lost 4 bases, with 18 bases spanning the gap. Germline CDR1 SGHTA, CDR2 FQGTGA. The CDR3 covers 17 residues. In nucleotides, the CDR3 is TGTGCCAGCAGCCCAACCGGGACCTCCGGCGGGGCCAACGTCCTGACTTTC. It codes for CASSPTGTSGGANVLTF.

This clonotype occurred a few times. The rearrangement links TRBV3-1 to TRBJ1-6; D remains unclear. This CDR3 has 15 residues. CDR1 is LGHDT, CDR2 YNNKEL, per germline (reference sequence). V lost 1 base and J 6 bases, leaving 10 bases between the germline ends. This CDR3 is CASSQGVPSNSPLHF. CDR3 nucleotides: TGTGCCAGCAGCCAAGGGGTCCCCTCTAATTCACCCCTCCACTTT.

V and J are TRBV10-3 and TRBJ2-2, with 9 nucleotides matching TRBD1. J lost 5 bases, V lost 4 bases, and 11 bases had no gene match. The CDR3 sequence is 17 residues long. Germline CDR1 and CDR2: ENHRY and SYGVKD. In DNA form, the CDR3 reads TGTGCCATCAGTGGCCCACCGGGACAGGGTCGAACCGGGGAGCTGTTTTTT. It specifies CAISGPPGQGRTGELFF.

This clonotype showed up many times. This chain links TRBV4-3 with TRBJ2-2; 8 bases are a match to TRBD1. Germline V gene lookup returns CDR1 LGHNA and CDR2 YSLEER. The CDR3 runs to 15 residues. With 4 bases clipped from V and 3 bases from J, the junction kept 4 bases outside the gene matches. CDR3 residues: CASSPLTGDTGELFF. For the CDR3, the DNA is TGCGCCAGCAGCCCCCTGACAGGGGACACCGGGGAGCTGTTTTTT.

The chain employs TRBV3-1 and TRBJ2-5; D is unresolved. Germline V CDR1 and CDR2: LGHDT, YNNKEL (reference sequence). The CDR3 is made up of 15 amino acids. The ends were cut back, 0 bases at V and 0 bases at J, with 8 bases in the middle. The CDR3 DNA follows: TGTGCCAGCAGCCAAGATCACAGTAACCAAGAGACCCAGTACTTC. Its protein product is CASSQDHSNQETQYF.